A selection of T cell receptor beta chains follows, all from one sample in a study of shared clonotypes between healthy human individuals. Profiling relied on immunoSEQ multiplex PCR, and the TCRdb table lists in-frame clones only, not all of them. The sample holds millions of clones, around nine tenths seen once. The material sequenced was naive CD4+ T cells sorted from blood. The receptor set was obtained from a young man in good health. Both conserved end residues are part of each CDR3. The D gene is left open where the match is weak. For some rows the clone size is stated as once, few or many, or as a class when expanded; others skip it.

TGTGCCAGCAGCTCCCAGGGCCAGGGGGCCTACGAGCAGTACTTC,CASSSQGQGAYEQYF,TRBV5-4,-,TRBJ2-7,TRBD1
TGTGCCAGCACCCCCGTTCCCGGGACAGGGGTTCGTGGCTACACCTTC,CASTPVPGTGVRGYTF,TRBV5-4,-,TRBJ1-2,TRBD1
TGTGCCAGCAGCTTGGGTGGACAGGGAGGTTCCGGGGAGCTGTTTTTT,CASSLGGQGGSGELFF,TRBV5-4,-,TRBJ2-2,TRBD1
TGTGCCTGGAACCCTGGGGGAAGACTAGGACATGAGCAGTTCTTC,CAWNPGGRLGHEQFF,TRBV30,-,TRBJ2-1,-
TGTGCCATCAATAATAACAAGCTCTACGAGCAGTACTTC,CAINNNKLYEQYF,TRBV10-3,-,TRBJ2-7,-
TGCAGTGCCCCGACAGATACGCAGTATTTT,CSAPTDTQYF,TRBV20-1,-,TRBJ2-3,-
TGTGCCAGCAGCTTCCAGGGGGAGACTGAAGCTTTCTTT,CASSFQGETEAFF,TRBV11-2,once,TRBJ1-1,TRBD1
TGTGCCAGTACTCCGGGACCCAATGAAAAACTGTTTTTT,CASTPGPNEKLFF,TRBV19,-,TRBJ1-4,-
TGCGCCAGCAGCTTGGCAGGGGCCACTGAAGCTTTCTTT,CASSLAGATEAFF,TRBV5-1,-,TRBJ1-1,-
TGTGCCAGCAGTTTGGGAGCGGAGACCCAGTACTTC,CASSLGAETQYF,TRBV6-6,-,TRBJ2-5,-
TGTGCCAGTACCCGTACGAGGACGAACACCGGGGAGCTGTTTTTT,CASTRTRTNTGELFF,TRBV19,-,TRBJ2-2,-
TGTGCCAGCAGCTTAGGGGGTTCGGGCCGGAGGAGGTACGAGCAGTACTTC,CASSLGGSGRRRYEQYF,TRBV7-2,-,TRBJ2-7,-
TGTGCCAGCAAGGTCACGGGAGGGCCAGATACGCAGTATTTT,CASKVTGGPDTQYF,TRBV6-5,once,TRBJ2-3,TRBD2
TGTGCCAGCAGCTCGCTAGCGGGAGGTTACGAGCAGTACTTC,CASSSLAGGYEQYF,TRBV11-2,-,TRBJ2-7,TRBD2
TGTGCCAGCAGTCGGGGGCGCGGGAACACTGAAGCTTTCTTT,CASSRGRGNTEAFF,TRBV2,-,TRBJ1-1,-
TGTGCCAGCAGTTTTGACAGGGTTCGCGAGCAGTACTTC,CASSFDRVREQYF,TRBV27,-,TRBJ2-7,TRBD1
TGTGCCAGCTCACCAGGGGAGACCAAAAACATTCAGTACTTC,CASSPGETKNIQYF,TRBV18,-,TRBJ2-4,-
TGTGCTAGCAGCTTAGGGGGGGGGACAGCTCAAGAGACCCAGTACTTC,CASSLGGGTAQETQYF,TRBV7-7,-,TRBJ2-5,-
TGTGCCAGCAGTATGGTGGGGGGTCAGCCCCAGCATTTT,CASSMVGGQPQHF,TRBV6-5,few,TRBJ1-5,-
TGTGCCAGCAGTGAATACCGGACAGACTCCGACGGGGAGTACTTC,CASSEYRTDSDGEYF,TRBV25-1,-,TRBJ2-7,-
TGTGCCAGTAGTATTGGGACATCGAACACTGAAGCTTTCTTT,CASSIGTSNTEAFF,TRBV19,-,TRBJ1-1,-
TGCGCCAGCAGTGAGTCTGGAATGCTTACCCAAGAGACCCAGTACTTC,CASSESGMLTQETQYF,TRBV10-2,-,TRBJ2-5,-
TGTGCCAGCAGCTTTGCCGGGACAGCGAACACTGAAGCTTTCTTT,CASSFAGTANTEAFF,TRBV11-2,few,TRBJ1-1,TRBD1
TGTGCCAGCTCACCAATACGACTAGCGGCAGATACGCAGTATTTT,CASSPIRLAADTQYF,TRBV18,once,TRBJ2-3,TRBD2
TGCGCCAGCAGCCAAGCGGGACAGCGAAACTATGGCTACACCTTC,CASSQAGQRNYGYTF,TRBV4-1,-,TRBJ1-2,TRBD1
TGTGCCAGCACGTTTGGCAGCTCCTACGAGCAGTACTTC,CASTFGSSYEQYF,TRBV6-1,-,TRBJ2-7,-
TGCGCCAGCAGCCCGGGCGGGACCCTATCCCATGAGCAGTTCTTC,CASSPGGTLSHEQFF,TRBV10-2,-,TRBJ2-1,-
TGTGCCAGCAGCGCCAAGGGGGGAGTGGGGAACACCGGGGAGCTGTTTTTT,CASSAKGGVGNTGELFF,TRBV9,-,TRBJ2-2,-
TGTGCCAGCAGCTTAAACGGGCAGGGGCCCCAGCATTTT,CASSLNGQGPQHF,TRBV7-3,-,TRBJ1-5,-
TGTGCCAGTCTACAGGGGGAGGGCTATGGCTACACCTTC,CASLQGEGYGYTF,TRBV28,-,TRBJ1-2,TRBD1
TGTGCCAGCAGCTTAGGGGTCGGGAATCAGCCCCAGCATTTT,CASSLGVGNQPQHF,TRBV11-2,-,TRBJ1-5,-
TGTGCCAGCAGCGCCACGCGTCAAGCGCAGTATTTT,CASSATRQAQYF,TRBV7-9,-,TRBJ2-3,-
TGTGCCAGCAGTGACGGGACTAGCGGGACCGGGGAGCTGTTTTTT,CASSDGTSGTGELFF,TRBV6-4,-,TRBJ2-2,TRBD2
TGTGCCAGCAGCCTGGCCTGGGAGCAGTACTTC,CASSLAWEQYF,TRBV7-9,-,TRBJ2-7,-
TGTGCCAGCGGCGAGGCGGAGACCCAGTACTTC,CASGEAETQYF,TRBV6-6,-,TRBJ2-5,-
TGTGCCAGTCTAGCGGGGAGGCCCGCTTACAATGAGCAGTTCTTC,CASLAGRPAYNEQFF,TRBV2,-,TRBJ2-1,TRBD2
TGTGCCAGTAGTACCCGGAGGACAGGCCCGTGGCACGAGCAGTACTTC,CASSTRRTGPWHEQYF,TRBV19,-,TRBJ2-7,TRBD1
TGTGCCAGCAGTTTATGGGCTGGGGGTGAGCAGTTCTTC,CASSLWAGGEQFF,TRBV27,-,TRBJ2-1,-
TGTGCCAGCAGCTTAGGAACAGTCTCTGGAAACACCATATATTTT,CASSLGTVSGNTIYF,TRBV7-8,-,TRBJ1-3,-
TGTGCTTGGAGTACGGGACAAGTCTACGAGCAGTACTTC,CAWSTGQVYEQYF,TRBV30,once,TRBJ2-7,-
TGTGCCATCAGGGGGGAGGGGAATAACTATGGCTACACCTTC,CAIRGEGNNYGYTF,TRBV10-3,-,TRBJ1-2,-
TGTGCCAGCAGGTTGCAGGGGGCCACAGATACGCAGTATTTT,CASRLQGATDTQYF,TRBV7-2,-,TRBJ2-3,TRBD1
TGTGCCAGCAGCCCGGAGGGTCTAAGGTTTTACGAGCAGTACTTC,CASSPEGLRFYEQYF,TRBV7-2,-,TRBJ2-7,-
TGCGCCAGCAGTTGGACGGCGTACGAGCAGTACTTC,CASSWTAYEQYF,TRBV10-2,-,TRBJ2-7,-
TGTGCCAGCAGCTTATCATCAGGGGTATACAATGAGCAGTTCTTC,CASSLSSGVYNEQFF,TRBV11-3,-,TRBJ2-1,-
TGTGCCAGCAGTGAAGCCAGCTACGAGCAGTACTTC,CASSEASYEQYF,TRBV2,-,TRBJ2-7,-
TGTGCTAGCAGCTTAGACAGGGGGGATGAGCAGTTCTTC,CASSLDRGDEQFF,TRBV7-7,-,TRBJ2-1,TRBD1
TGTGCCAGCAGCGTGGGTGGGACTCGAACTAACGAGCAGTACTTC,CASSVGGTRTNEQYF,TRBV9,-,TRBJ2-7,-
TGTGCCTGGAGTTTGACAGGGCCCGAGGGGCAGTACTTC,CAWSLTGPEGQYF,TRBV30,-,TRBJ2-7,TRBD1